The sequence of this T cell receptor beta chain was determined in a study of T cell changes during pregnancy in multiple sclerosis. CDR1 and CDR2 from the germline V gene are MNHEY and SMNVEV (reference sequence). The CDR3 covers 14 residues. V was shortened by 0 bases and J by 8 bases, with 12 bases between the two germline ends. Data came from immunoSEQ multiplex PCR; TCRdb stores just in-frame clones and leaves some out. The sample consists of 40,000 to 60,000 clones, roughly 95% of them appearing once. This clonotype was sampled from a female donor with multiple sclerosis, enrolled in a pregnancy study. The V and J genes are TRBV27 and TRBJ2-3; D is undetermined. The sequencing here drew on CD4+ T cells from peripheral blood mononuclear cells, taken in the third trimester of pregnancy. The CDR3 here is CASSLSPIAGTQYF. CDR3 DNA: TGTGCCAGCAGTTTATCCCCAATAGCTGGTACGCAGTATTTT.